Each of the 17 T cell receptor beta chains below was sequenced from the same sample in a study of CD8 T cells in Susac syndrome. Reverse transcription of 0.5 to 1 ug RNA used random hexamers. Each CDR3 protein gets one entry after TCRdb re-called the immunoSEQ multiplex PCR reads with MiXCR. The sample carries 180,000 or so distinct CDR3 sequences, 90% to 95% recorded once. The sequenced sample was CD4+ T cells from PBMCs. These receptors were collected from a human donor in good health.

This clonotype was counted a single time. The CDR3 DNA reads TGTGCCAGCAGCGTAGTGGGGGAGACCCAGTACTTC. It encodes CASSVVGETQYF. The chain couples TRBV9 to TRBJ2-5, with no clear D. From germline, CDR1 is SGDLS and CDR2 YYNGEE. The CDR3 spans 12 residues. Trimming removed 0 bases at V and 5 bases at J, with 5 bases between.

The V gene is TRBV29-1, the J gene TRBJ1-1; no clear D gene. V was pared by 5 bases and J by 5 bases, with 15 bases between. The CDR3 contains 13 residues. CDR1 is SQVTM, CDR2 ANQGSEA, per germline. The CDR3 sequence: CSVWTLIRTEAFF. CDR3 nucleotide sequence: TGCAGCGTTTGGACCCTGATCAGGACTGAAGCTTTCTTT.

This clonotype was seen just once. The chain links TRBV3-1 to TRBJ2-1; D might be TRBD2 (6 bases). The CDR3 extends over 15 amino acids. Trimming took 4 bases from V and 2 from J, leaving 12 bases between them. Germline V gene lookup returns CDR1 LGHDT and CDR2 YNNKEL (reference sequence). The CDR3 DNA reads TGTGCCAGCAGCCGCGCGGGACTGACCTACAATGAGCAGTTCTTC. Translated, it gives CASSRAGLTYNEQFF.

The V and J genes are TRBV7-2 and TRBJ2-1; D ambiguous. The CDR3 length is 13 residues. V was pared by 1 base and J by 3 bases, with 4 bases between. The germline V gene encodes CDR1 SGHTA and CDR2 FQGNSA. In DNA form, the CDR3 reads TGTGCCAGCAGCTTAGTTTTCTACAATGAGCAGTTCTTC. Its translation is CASSLVFYNEQFF. The full variable domain, completed using reference TRBV7-2 and TRBJ2-1, is GAGVSQSPSNKVTEKGKDVELRCDPISGHTALYWYRQSLGQGLEFLIYFQGNSAPDKSGLPSDRFSAERTGGSVSTLTIQRTQQEDSAVYLCASSLVFYNEQFFGPGTRLTVL.

The chain has TRBV27 and TRBJ2-2; TRBD1 aligns across 7 bases. The V gene end was trimmed by 6 bases and the J gene end by 1 base; junction bases not matched to a gene: 2. The CDR3 sequence is 14 residues long. Germline CDR1 MNHEY, CDR2 SMNVEV (reference sequence). The CDR3 loop reads CASSRTGNTGELFF. In nucleotides, the CDR3 is TGTGCCAGCAGCCGGACAGGGAACACCGGGGAGCTGTTTTTT.

The rearrangement uses TRBV20-1 and TRBJ1-3; the D gene is possibly TRBD1 (6 bases). V dropped 8 bases and J dropped 8 bases, with 19 bases sitting between them. Germline V gives CDR1 DFQATT, CDR2 SNEGSKA (reference sequence). The CDR3 consists of 13 residues. The CDR3 nucleotides are TGCAGTACGGCCTCGGGGGCGAGAGACACCATATATTTT. Protein product: CSTASGARDTIYF.

This clonotype was seen once. The genes are TRBV20-1 and TRBJ1-2; D uncertain. Germline V lookup: CDR1 DFQATT, CDR2 SNEGSKA (reference sequence). Deletions cut 0 bases from V and 4 bases from J, with 9 bases between. This CDR3 contains 13 residues. CDR3 coding DNA: TGCAGTGCTAGAGATTACAGATCCTATGGCTACACCTTC. As protein: CSARDYRSYGYTF.

DNA of the CDR3: TGTGCCAGCAGCGCGACGGGGCATAACTATGGCTACACCTTC. This translates into CASSATGHNYGYTF. The chain combines TRBV9 with TRBJ1-2, with D possibly TRBD1 on 5 matching bases. This CDR3 has 14 residues. Germline-derived CDR1 and CDR2 are SGDLS and YYNGEE. Trimming pared 3 bases from V and 1 base from J, leaving 10 bases between.

This clonotype appeared a single time. The CDR3 sequence: CSARGLEGVGEAFF. The CDR3 nucleotides are TGCAGTGCTAGGGGCCTAGAGGGAGTGGGTGAAGCTTTCTTT. V is TRBV20-1 and J is TRBJ1-1, with D unresolved. The CDR3 consists of 14 residues. V lost 3 bases and J 7 bases, leaving 18 bases between the germline ends. Per germline, CDR1 DFQATT and CDR2 SNEGSKA (reference sequence).

The chain joins TRBV12-3 or TRBV12-4 to TRBJ1-1; 7 bases are a match to TRBD1. The junction had 5 bases not matched to a gene; V was cut back by 1 base and J by 3 bases. This CDR3 has 15 amino acids. The CDR3 is CASSLDTGEYTEAFF. In DNA form, the CDR3 reads TGTGCCAGCAGTTTAGATACAGGGGAGTACACTGAAGCTTTCTTT.

V is TRBV12-3 or TRBV12-4 and J is TRBJ2-7; possible D gene TRBD1, 5 bases. This CDR3 has 16 amino acids. Trimming stripped 4 bases from V and 1 base from J, with 17 bases between. The CDR3 sequence: CASSSLNRQHSYEQYF. For the CDR3, the DNA is TGTGCCAGCAGTTCCTTGAACAGACAGCATTCCTACGAGCAGTACTTC.

This chain connects TRBV7-9 to TRBJ1-1, with 7 bases fitting TRBD1. Germline V gene sequence: CDR1 SEHNR, CDR2 FQNEAQ (reference sequence). The J segment lost 6 bases and the V segment lost 0 bases, leaving 7 bases of the junction unmatched. The CDR3 covers 15 residues. The CDR3 sequence: CASSLALTGNPEAFF. CDR3 DNA sequence: TGTGCCAGCAGCTTAGCGCTGACAGGGAATCCTGAAGCTTTCTTT. The variable domain in full, completed from reference TRBV7-9 and TRBJ1-1, reads DTGVSQNPRHKITKRGQNVTFRCDPISEHNRLYWYRQTLGQGPEFLTYFQNEAQLEKSRLLSDRFSAERPKGSFSTLEIQRTEQGDSAMYLCASSLALTGNPEAFFGQGTRLTVV.

The chain combines TRBV3-1 with TRBJ2-3; 10 nucleotides align to TRBD2. CDR1 LGHDT and CDR2 YNNKEL come from the germline V gene (reference sequence). With 4 bases clipped from V and 4 bases from J, the junction kept 2 bases outside the gene matches. The CDR3 contains 14 residues. CDR3 nucleotide sequence: TGTGCCAGCAGCCGGGGACTAGCGTCAGATACGCAGTATTTT. Translation: CASSRGLASDTQYF.

The chain employs TRBV29-1 and TRBJ2-7, with D possibly being TRBD2 (5 bases). Between the trimmed V and J ends, which lost 3 bases and 0 bases, there was a span of 9 bases. Germline CDR1 reads SQVTM; CDR2 reads ANQGSEA. This CDR3 region has 13 residues. Here the CDR3 DNA reads TGCAGCGTTGATGTAGGGAGCTCCTACGAGCAGTACTTC. Amino acid sequence: CSVDVGSSYEQYF.

This sequence joins TRBV12-3 or TRBV12-4 and TRBJ1-1; 7 bases match TRBD1. The V segment lost 4 bases and the J segment 5 bases; nucleotides outside the gene matches: 4. The CDR3 is made up of 13 amino acids. CDR3 sequence reads: CASSYRGGTEAFF. The CDR3 DNA sequence: TGTGCCAGCAGTTACAGGGGAGGGACTGAAGCTTTCTTT.

The rearrangement uses TRBV2 and TRBJ1-5; D uncertain. The CDR3 consists of 14 residues. V gave up 8 bases and J gave up 7 bases, with 18 bases separating them. The V gene's germline CDR1 is SNHLY and CDR2 FYNNEI. CDR3 bases: TGTGCCAGCCTAGGCCCCGATTTCTCACAGCCCCAGCATTTT. It encodes CASLGPDFSQPQHF.

The CDR3 DNA sequence: TGTGCCAGCAGCTTAGAACGGTCTGGGGCCAACGTCCTGACTTTC. Its translation: CASSLERSGANVLTF. The chain combines TRBV7-2 with TRBJ2-6; D gene unclear. V gave up 1 base and J gave up 1 base, with 5 bases separating them. The V gene's germline CDR1 is SGHTA and CDR2 FQGNSA. This CDR3 contains 15 residues.